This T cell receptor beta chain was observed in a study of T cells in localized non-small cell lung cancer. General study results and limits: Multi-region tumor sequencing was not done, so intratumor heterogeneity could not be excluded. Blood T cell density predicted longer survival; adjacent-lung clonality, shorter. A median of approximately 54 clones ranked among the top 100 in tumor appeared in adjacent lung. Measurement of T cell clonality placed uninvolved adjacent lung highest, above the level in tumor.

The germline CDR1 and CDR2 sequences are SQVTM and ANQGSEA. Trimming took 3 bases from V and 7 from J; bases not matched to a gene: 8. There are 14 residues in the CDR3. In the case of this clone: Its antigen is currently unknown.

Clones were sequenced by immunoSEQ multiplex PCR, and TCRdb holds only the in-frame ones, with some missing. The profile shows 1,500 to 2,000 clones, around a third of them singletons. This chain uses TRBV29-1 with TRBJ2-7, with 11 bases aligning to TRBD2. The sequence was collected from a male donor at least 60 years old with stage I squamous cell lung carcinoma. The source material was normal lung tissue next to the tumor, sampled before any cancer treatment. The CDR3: CSVEGTSGGREQYF. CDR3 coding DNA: TGCAGCGTTGAGGGGACTAGCGGAGGCAGGGAGCAGTACTTC.